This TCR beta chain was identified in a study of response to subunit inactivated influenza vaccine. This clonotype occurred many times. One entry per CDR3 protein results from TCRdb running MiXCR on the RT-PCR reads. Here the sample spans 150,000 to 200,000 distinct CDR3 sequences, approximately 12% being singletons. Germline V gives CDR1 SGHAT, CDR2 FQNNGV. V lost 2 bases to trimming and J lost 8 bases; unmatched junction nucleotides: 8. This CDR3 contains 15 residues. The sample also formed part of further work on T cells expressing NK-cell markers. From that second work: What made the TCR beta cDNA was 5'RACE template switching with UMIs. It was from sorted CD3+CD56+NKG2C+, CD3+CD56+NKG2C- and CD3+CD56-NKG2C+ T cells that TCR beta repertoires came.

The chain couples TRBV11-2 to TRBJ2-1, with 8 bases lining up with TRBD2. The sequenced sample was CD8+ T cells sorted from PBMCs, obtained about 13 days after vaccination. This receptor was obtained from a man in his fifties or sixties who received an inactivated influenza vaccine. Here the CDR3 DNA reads TGTGCCAGCAGCTTAATTAGCGGGAACATCCATGAGCAGTTCTTC. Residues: CASSLISGNIHEQFF.